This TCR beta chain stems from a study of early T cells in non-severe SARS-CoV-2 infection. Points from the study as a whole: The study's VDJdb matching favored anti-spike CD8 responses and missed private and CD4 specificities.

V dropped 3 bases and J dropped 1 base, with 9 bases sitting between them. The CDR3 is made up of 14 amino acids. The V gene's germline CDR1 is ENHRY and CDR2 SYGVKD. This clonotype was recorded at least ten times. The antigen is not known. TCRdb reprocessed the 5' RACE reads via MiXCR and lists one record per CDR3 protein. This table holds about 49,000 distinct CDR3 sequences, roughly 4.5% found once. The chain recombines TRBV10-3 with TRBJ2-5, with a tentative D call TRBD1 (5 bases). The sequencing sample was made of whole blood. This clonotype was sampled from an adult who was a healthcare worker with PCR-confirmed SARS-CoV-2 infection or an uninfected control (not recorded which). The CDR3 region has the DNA TGTGCCATCAGTGAAAGCAGGGCCCAAGAGACCCAGTACTTC. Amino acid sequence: CAISESRAQETQYF.